Presented here are 5 T cell receptor beta chains from one specimen sequenced in a study of T cells in localized non-small cell lung cancer. Clones were sequenced by immunoSEQ multiplex PCR, and TCRdb holds only the in-frame ones, with some missing. The profile shows about 27,000 clones, around 90% of them singletons. The material sequenced was peripheral blood, taken before any cancer treatment. The source is a woman aged 35-75 years with stage I lung adenocarcinoma.

The chain couples TRBV7-2 to TRBJ1-2; no firm D call. Germline lookup yields CDR1 SGHTA and CDR2 FQGNSA. The CDR3 runs 13 residues. The V end lost 1 base, the J end lost 8 bases, and 11 bases lay between the germline ends. Written as DNA, the CDR3 is TGTGCCAGCAGCTTAGGTACAGCGCGGGGCTACACCTTC. Its protein is CASSLGTARGYTF.

This chain uses TRBV19 with TRBJ1-5; 7 nucleotides agree with TRBD1. CDR1 and CDR2 from the germline V gene are LNHDA and SQIVND (reference sequence). Unmatched junction bases numbered 7, after V lost 6 bases and J lost 5 bases. The CDR3 is 14 residues long. For the CDR3, the DNA is TGTGCCAGTAGATCGGACAGGTGGGATCAGCCCCAGCATTTT. Residues: CASRSDRWDQPQHF.

V is TRBV30 and J is TRBJ2-6; D not resolved. The CDR3 extends over 14 amino acids. Germline V gene sequence: CDR1 GTSNPN, CDR2 SVGIG (reference sequence). The V end was cut by 4 bases, the J end by 2 bases, with 9 bases between. In DNA, the CDR3 is TGTGCCTGGATGGTGGGTCCTGGGGCCAACGTCCTGACTTTC. Encoded protein: CAWMVGPGANVLTF. The full variable domain, in which reference TRBV30 and TRBJ2-6 provide the parts outside the CDR3, is SQTIHQWPATLVQPVGSPLSLECTVEGTSNPNLYWYRQAAGRGLQLLFYSVGIGQISSEVPQNLSASRPQDRQFILSSKKLLLSDSGFYLCAWMVGPGANVLTFGAGSRLTVL.

The chain recombines TRBV19 with TRBJ1-1, with TRBD1 identical over 8 bases. Germline values: CDR1 LNHDA, CDR2 SQIVND (reference sequence). The CDR3 is 16 residues long. V lost 7 bases and J lost 5; bases outside the gene matches: 15. CDR3 sequence (DNA): TGTGCCAGTACCATCGGAGGCAGGGGGCAAGGGACTGAAGCTTTCTTT. Translated, it gives CASTIGGRGQGTEAFF.

J is TRBJ1-4 and V is TRBV19, with TRBD1 matching 7 bases. CDR1 and CDR2 (germline): LNHDA, SQIVND (reference sequence). The CDR3 sequence is 16 residues long. V dropped 6 bases and J dropped 7; count of bases not matched to a gene: 14. CDR3 sequence reads: CASSPGGTSGGEKLFF. In DNA, the CDR3 is TGTGCCAGTAGCCCTGGGGGCACTTCAGGGGGTGAAAAACTGTTTTTT.